These 28 T cell receptor beta chains came from one sample sequenced in a study of T cells expressing NK-cell markers. TCRdb re-called the 5' RACE reads and shows each CDR3 protein once, DNA omitted. Here the sample table reports approximately 550,000 distinct CDR3 sequences. What was sequenced was blood T cells: a sorted CD56 or NKG2C T cell subset, CD4+ or CD8+ T cells, or bulk PBMC T cells (not recorded which). Receptors originate from a man younger than 30 in good health.

This chain connects TRBV15 to TRBJ1-1; TCRdb names TRBD1, which stays unverified in the absence of DNA. There are 16 residues in the CDR3. Germline lookup yields CDR1 LNHNV and CDR2 YYDKDF (reference sequence). CDR3 residues: CATSRGPGGVYTEAFF.

This rearrangement joins TRBV20-1 to TRBJ2-3; lacking DNA, the TRBD2 call made by TCRdb goes unchecked. The CDR3 totals 15 residues. CDR1 and CDR2 (germline): DFQATT, SNEGSKA (reference sequence). CDR3 in amino acids: CSARVRASRADTQYF.

The V and J genes are TRBV29-1 and TRBJ1-4. Germline lookup yields CDR1 SQVTM and CDR2 ANQGSEA. The CDR3 runs to 13 residues. The CDR3 reads CSVMRAGSEKLFF.

J is TRBJ2-5 and V is TRBV12-3 or TRBV12-4; without DNA, the TCRdb call of TRBD1 cannot be checked. CDR3 length: 17 amino acids. The CDR3 here is CASSLGGGQARQETQYF.

This chain joins TRBV11-2 and TRBJ2-1. The CDR3 spans 17 residues. Looked up from germline, CDR1 is SGHAT and CDR2 is FQNNGV. CDR3 sequence: CASSLVSGGSSYNEQFF.

The chain couples TRBV5-1 to TRBJ2-1; absent DNA, TCRdb's TRBD2 call cannot be checked. CDR3 length: 15 residues. Looked up from germline, CDR1 is SGHRS and CDR2 is YFSETQ. The CDR3 region is CASSFVTADRNEQFF.

This chain connects TRBV6-2 or TRBV6-3 to TRBJ2-2. Germline CDR1 reads MNHEY; CDR2 reads SVGEGT. This CDR3 region has 15 residues. CDR3: CASSYPTGLPGELFF.

The chain recombines TRBV2 with TRBJ2-1; TCRdb's assignment of TRBD2 cannot be checked, as there is no DNA. The CDR3 length is 13 residues. From germline, CDR1 is SNHLY and CDR2 FYNNEI. CDR3: CASTLAGVAEQFF.

V usage is TRBV6-5 and J usage is TRBJ1-6; as DNA is missing, the TRBD1 call by TCRdb cannot be tested. This CDR3 spans 15 amino acids. Germline-derived CDR1 and CDR2 are MNHEY and SVGAGI. CDR3 loop: CASSQIGGGNSPLHF.

This chain connects TRBV24-1 to TRBJ2-2; TCRdb lists TRBD1, though no DNA is available to test this call. The germline V gene has CDR1 KGHDR and CDR2 SFDVKD. CDR3 length: 14 residues. The CDR3 sequence: CATSVQGSTGELFF.

This chain links TRBV10-3 with TRBJ2-7; the D call of TRBD2 rests on TCRdb alone, since no DNA is present to check it. In germline, CDR1 is ENHRY, CDR2 SYGVKD. This CDR3 region has 13 residues. The CDR3 here is CAIRDSLGDEQYF.

The chain uses TRBV20-1 and TRBJ2-1. There are 12 residues in the CDR3. The germline V gene has CDR1 DFQATT and CDR2 SNEGSKA (reference sequence). The CDR3 region is CSARTGVIEQFF.

The chain recombines TRBV2 with TRBJ2-2; the D gene TCRdb calls, TRBD2, cannot be checked with no DNA. The CDR3 is 17 amino acids. The germline CDR1 and CDR2 sequences are SNHLY and FYNNEI. The CDR3 is CASSEGHGTSYTGELFF.

The chain uses TRBV6-5 and TRBJ2-1; TCRdb reports TRBD2, a call that lacks DNA to check it against. This CDR3 is built from 13 residues. Germline CDR1 reads MNHEY; CDR2 reads SVGAGI. This chain's CDR3 is CASSYSTGRRQFF.

The chain uses TRBV20-1 and TRBJ1-2; TCRdb indicates TRBD1, and absent DNA this call remains unverified. The CDR3 spans 18 residues. Germline values: CDR1 DFQATT, CDR2 SNEGSKA (reference sequence). The CDR3 region is CSASGDRGQRFANYGYTF.

V and J are TRBV28 and TRBJ2-6; lacking DNA, the TRBD2 call made by TCRdb goes unchecked. The germline V gene has CDR1 MDHEN and CDR2 SYDVKM. This CDR3 has 21 amino acids. CDR3: CASSLFSPLAGTYSGANVLTF. The full variable domain, rest sourced from reference TRBV28 and TRBJ2-6, is DVKVTQSSRYLVKRTGEKVFLECVQDMDHENMFWYRQDPGLGLRLIYFSYDVKMKEKGDIPEGYSVSREKKERFSLILESASTNQTSMYLCASSLFSPLAGTYSGANVLTFGAGSRLTVL.

The V and J genes are TRBV6-1 and TRBJ2-1; the TRBD2 assignment by TCRdb is unverifiable without DNA. CDR1 is MNHNS and CDR2 is SASEGT in the germline V gene. The CDR3 has 15 residues. The CDR3 reads CASSPGTSGYNEQFF.

The CDR3 region is CSAGQGFAGELFF. The rearrangement links TRBV20-1 to TRBJ2-2; TCRdb names TRBD1, which stays unverified in the absence of DNA. Germline CDR1 and CDR2: DFQATT and SNEGSKA (reference sequence). The CDR3 is 13 amino acids.

The chain employs TRBV29-1 and TRBJ2-5; absent DNA, TCRdb's TRBD2 call cannot be checked. In germline, CDR1 is SQVTM, CDR2 ANQGSEA. This CDR3 spans 12 amino acids. CDR3: CSVDSDGETQYF.

The chain is built from TRBV20-1 and TRBJ2-1; TCRdb's D gene call, TRBD2, goes unchecked for lack of DNA. Per the germline V gene, CDR1 is DFQATT and CDR2 is SNEGSKA (reference sequence). There are 18 residues in the CDR3. The CDR3 here is CSARDKRREGLSYNEQFF.

V is TRBV6-1 and J is TRBJ2-3. Germline CDR1 is MNHNS and CDR2 is SASEGT. The CDR3 consists of 15 residues. The CDR3 region is CASLLSEISTDTQYF.

The J gene is TRBJ2-1, the V gene TRBV7-6; TCRdb returns TRBD2, unconfirmable since there is no DNA. This CDR3 is 17 amino acids long. Germline-derived CDR1 and CDR2 are SGHVS and FNYEAQ. CDR3 region: CASSSRTSGSSYNEQFF.

The chain couples TRBV6-1 to TRBJ2-3; TCRdb calls TRBD2, which cannot be checked without DNA. In germline, CDR1 is MNHNS, CDR2 SASEGT. The length of the CDR3 is 14 residues. The CDR3 spells CASRRVLVTDTQYF.

The CDR3 sequence is CASSAGQGYGAYNEQFF. This sequence joins TRBV9 and TRBJ2-1; TCRdb gives TRBD1 as the D gene, but with no DNA this cannot be confirmed. Looked up from germline, CDR1 is SGDLS and CDR2 is YYNGEE. The CDR3 spans 17 residues.

The J gene is TRBJ2-1, the V gene TRBV6-5; TCRdb reports TRBD1, a call that lacks DNA to check it against. Germline V lookup: CDR1 MNHEY, CDR2 SVGAGI. This CDR3 region has 14 residues. The CDR3 sequence is CASSSGTGDDEQFF.

J is TRBJ2-6 and V is TRBV6-2 or TRBV6-3. The CDR3 is 17 amino acids. From germline, CDR1 is MNHEY and CDR2 SVGEGT. The CDR3 loop reads CASSYSRHLSGANVLTF.

The rearrangement links TRBV19 to TRBJ2-2; TCRdb's D call, TRBD2, is unchecked because there is no DNA. There are 13 residues in the CDR3. Germline V gene data show CDR1 as LNHDA and CDR2 as SQIVND (reference sequence). Here the CDR3 reads CAIKDYNTGELFF.

This chain connects TRBV6-5 to TRBJ1-2. Germline lookup yields CDR1 MNHEY and CDR2 SVGAGI. This CDR3 has 15 amino acids. The CDR3 spells CASSYSSRTDYGYTF.